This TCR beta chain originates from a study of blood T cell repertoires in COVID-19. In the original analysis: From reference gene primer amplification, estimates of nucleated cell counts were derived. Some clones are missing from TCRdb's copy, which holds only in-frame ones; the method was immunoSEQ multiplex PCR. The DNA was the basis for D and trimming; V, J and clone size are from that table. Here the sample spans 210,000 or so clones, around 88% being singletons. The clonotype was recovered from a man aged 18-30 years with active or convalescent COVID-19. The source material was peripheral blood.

CDR3 DNA sequence: TGTGCCAGCGCTGGACTAGCGGGGTACGGGGAGACCCAGTACTTC. Its protein is CASAGLAGYGETQYF. The chain couples TRBV6-5 to TRBJ2-5; 12 bases match TRBD2. Germline lookup yields CDR1 MNHEY and CDR2 SVGAGI. After removal of 8 bases from V and 5 bases from J, the junction contained 9 bases not matched to a gene. The CDR3 extends over 15 amino acids.